A selection of T cell receptor beta chains follows, all from one sample in a study of blood T cells in healthy people across ages. TCRdb fed the 5' RACE reads into MiXCR, producing one record per CDR3 protein. The table includes over 1,500,000 distinct CDR3 sequences, about 50% detected once. Source material: blood. All receptors come from a middle-aged woman in good health. Each CDR3 is given with its conserved first and last residue. A D gene is named only where the DNA matches it firmly. Expanded clones are given a class, and other clones once, few, many or no size at all.

>NA|TRBJ2-7|few|TRBV5-6
CASSLVAGYRHEQYF
TGTGCCAGCAGCTTGGTGGCAGGGTATCGACACGAGCAGTACTTC
>NA|TRBJ2-5|NA|TRBV15
CATSRDLANQETQYF
TGTGCCACCAGCAGAGATCTGGCAAACCAAGAGACCCAGTACTTC
>NA|TRBJ2-1|few|TRBV29-1
CSAQNSEKSYNEQFF
TGCAGCGCCCAGAACAGTGAAAAGTCCTACAATGAGCAGTTCTTC
>NA|TRBJ2-5|NA|TRBV21-1
CASSVLKGTAGQTGETQYF
TGTGCCAGTAGCGTACTCAAGGGTACAGCGGGACAGACCGGGGAGACCCAGTACTTC
>NA|TRBJ2-1|few|TRBV12-3/TRBV12-4
CASSLAPHNEQFF
TGTGCCAGCAGTTTAGCGCCGCACAATGAGCAGTTCTTC
>TRBD2|TRBJ2-5|NA|TRBV5-5
CASSLRLAGAGETQYF
TGTGCCAGCAGTCTCCGACTAGCGGGGGCGGGGGAGACCCAGTACTTC
>TRBD1|TRBJ2-7|few|TRBV20-1
CSARAGQLTYEQYF
TGCAGTGCTAGAGCGGGACAGTTGACCTACGAGCAGTACTTC
>NA|TRBJ2-7|many|TRBV29-1
CSVRPKPYEQYF
TGCAGCGTTCGACCCAAGCCCTACGAGCAGTACTTC
>NA|TRBJ2-1|NA|TRBV4-3
CASSQEWRHEQFF
TGCGCCAGCAGCCAAGAGTGGAGGCATGAGCAGTTCTTC
>NA|TRBJ2-5|NA|TRBV2
CASSESGGERYF
TGTGCCAGCAGTGAGTCTGGGGGCGAGCGGTACTTC
>NA|TRBJ2-5|NA|TRBV6-5
CASSYQATFGTQYF
TGTGCCAGCAGTTACCAAGCGACATTTGGGACCCAGTACTTC
>TRBD2|TRBJ2-7|few|TRBV29-1
CSVQIPQFGRTYEQYF
TGCAGCGTGCAAATCCCTCAATTCGGGAGGACCTACGAGCAGTACTTC
>NA|TRBJ2-3|many|TRBV5-1
CASSGGRGSTDTQYF
TGCGCCAGCAGCGGGGGCCGGGGAAGCACAGATACGCAGTATTTT
>TRBD1|TRBJ2-6|NA|TRBV6-2/TRBV6-3
CASSYGTGVSSGANVLTF
TGTGCCAGCAGTTACGGGACAGGTGTTAGCTCTGGGGCCAACGTCCTGACTTTC
>NA|TRBJ2-7|NA|TRBV6-5
CAARDGWGYEQYF
TGTGCCGCCCGGGACGGCTGGGGCTACGAGCAGTACTTC
>NA|TRBJ2-7|few|TRBV20-1
CSCQETYEQYF
TGCAGCTGTCAGGAGACCTACGAGCAGTACTTC
>NA|TRBJ1-1|NA|TRBV5-1
CASSIGTGTGAFF
TGCGCCAGCAGCATCGGGACCGGTACAGGAGCTTTCTTT
>NA|TRBJ2-3|NA|TRBV27
CASSFRGTGWDTQYF
TGTGCCAGCAGTTTTCGGGGGACCGGGTGGGATACGCAGTATTTT
>TRBD1|TRBJ2-7|NA|TRBV20-1
CSASDRGYEQYF
TGCAGTGCTAGCGACAGGGGTTACGAGCAGTACTTC
>TRBD1|TRBJ1-1|NA|TRBV29-1
CSVTMSTGSTEAFF
TGCAGCGTCACAATGTCGACAGGGAGTACTGAAGCTTTCTTT
>NA|TRBJ2-1|NA|TRBV20-1
CSARDTGSSYNEQFF
TGCAGTGCTAGAGACACGGGAAGCTCCTACAATGAGCAGTTCTTC
>NA|TRBJ2-7|NA|TRBV28
CAIQGPSSYNEQYF
TGTGCCATCCAGGGTCCAAGCTCCTACAATGAGCAGTACTTC
>NA|TRBJ2-1|few|TRBV12-3/TRBV12-4
CASSFVLFEQFF
TGTGCCAGCAGTTTCGTTCTTTTCGAGCAGTTCTTC
>NA|TRBJ2-3|NA|TRBV6-5
CASSRLGASTDTQYF
TGTGCCAGCAGTAGGCTAGGGGCGAGCACAGATACGCAGTATTTT
>NA|TRBJ2-7|NA|TRBV6-2/TRBV6-3
CASGRAGQPYEQYF
TGTGCCAGCGGAAGAGCAGGACAACCCTACGAGCAGTACTTC
>NA|TRBJ2-3|NA|TRBV15
CATSTSKGVGTDTQYF
TGTGCCACCAGCACTTCCAAGGGAGTCGGCACAGATACGCAGTATTTT
>TRBD2|TRBJ2-3|NA|TRBV4-3
CASSQAASGGVNTQYF
TGCGCCAGCAGCCAAGCGGCGAGCGGGGGGGTAAATACGCAGTATTTT
>NA|TRBJ2-3|few|TRBV4-3
CASSQEPGSTDTQYF
TGCGCCAGCAGCCAGGAACCGGGGAGCACAGATACGCAGTATTTT